The source of this T cell receptor (beta chain) is a study of blood T cell repertoires in COVID-19. Looking at the study overall: Sources were T cells, B-cell-depleted T cells, or PBMCs; the material itself was cDNA or gDNA.

Recovery meant two consecutive negative NP/OP PCR tests, professional clearance, or resolved symptoms. This clone appeared once. The V segment lost 6 bases and the J segment 9 bases; nucleotides outside the gene matches: 9. Germline CDR1 SQVTM, CDR2 ANQGSEA. This CDR3 has 14 residues. The repertoire was sequenced with immunoSEQ multiplex PCR; TCRdb's copy has only in-frame clones and lacks some. The sample has almost 250,000 clones, around nine tenths seen once. The sequence came from a woman between 50 and 59 years old who had recovered from COVID-19. The source material was PBMCs or T cells enriched from blood (not recorded which). The J gene is TRBJ2-1, the V gene TRBV29-1, with 12 bases that match TRBD2. DNA of the CDR3: TGCAGCGTGCCAACTAGCGGGAGGTTTGGTGAGCAGTTCTTC. Its protein product is CSVPTSGRFGEQFF.